Shown below are 30 T cell receptor beta chains from a single sample sequenced in a study of cytomegalovirus exposure and HLA in healthy donors. A multiplex PCR was run with 60 Vbeta primers and 13 Jbeta primers. The protocol was immunoSEQ multiplex PCR, while the TCRdb copy is restricted to in-frame clones and leaves out a portion. Here the sample spans 210,000 or so clones, around 80% being singletons. The sequencing sample was made of PBMCs. The receptors shown here come from a man aged 40-50 years in good health and CMV-seronegative.

V is TRBV5-4 and J is TRBJ2-1; weak D call: TRBD1 (5 bases). Trimming cost V 1 base and J 4 bases, with 9 bases left between them. Germline CDR1 reads SGHNT; CDR2 reads YYREEE (reference sequence). The CDR3 spans 14 residues. This CDR3 is CASSLRKGYNEQFF. CDR3 nucleotide sequence: TGTGCCAGCAGCTTGAGGAAGGGGTACAATGAGCAGTTCTTC.

V usage is TRBV9 and J usage is TRBJ1-2; D is possibly TRBD1 (6 bases). The CDR3 contains 15 residues. V dropped 0 bases and J dropped 4 bases, with 13 bases sitting between them. Germline V CDR1 and CDR2: SGDLS, YYNGEE. The CDR3 DNA sequence: TGTGCCAGCAGCGTAGGGGGGCGACCGACCTATGGCTACACCTTC. It yields the protein CASSVGGRPTYGYTF.

The chain has TRBV13 and TRBJ2-5; D call uncertain. The J call is doubtful: the DNA matches TRBJ2-7 better. The CDR3 runs 13 residues. CDR1 is PRHDT and CDR2 is FYEKMQ in the germline V gene (reference sequence). CDR3 loop: CASSLRGPYEQYF. CDR3 nucleotides: TGTGCCAGCAGCTTACGTGGTCCCTACGAGCAGTACTTC.

This clone has only a few counts. The V call is TRBV6-5, the J call TRBJ1-4, with 7 bases identical to TRBD1. J was trimmed by 7 bases and V by 7 bases; bases with no gene match: 9. CDR1 and CDR2 (germline): MNHEY, SVGAGI. CDR3 length equals 14 residues. The DNA of the CDR3 is TGTGCCAGCAATACAGGGGCGGTTGGTGAAAAACTGTTTTTT. This codes for CASNTGAVGEKLFF.

The chain has TRBV4-1 and TRBJ2-5, with D unclear. V lost 0 bases and J 4 bases, leaving 12 bases between the germline ends. This CDR3 comprises 15 residues. Germline V lookup: CDR1 MGHRA, CDR2 YSYEKL. The CDR3 nucleotides read TGCGCCAGCAGCCAAGAACGAGGAAGCGTAGAGACCCAGTACTTC. This gives the protein CASSQERGSVETQYF.

The genes are TRBV5-5 and TRBJ1-6, with no clear D. The CDR3 covers 13 residues. Trimming removed 0 bases from V and 10 bases from J, with 8 bases in between. CDR1 SGHKS and CDR2 YYEKEE come from the germline V gene (reference sequence). The CDR3 spells CASSLEGGSPLHF. The DNA for the CDR3 is TGTGCCAGCAGCTTGGAGGGAGGATCACCCCTCCACTTT.

This clone was counted only a few times. The gene calls are TRBV5-1 and TRBJ2-7, with TRBD2 matching 13 bases. The CDR3 is 15 residues long. Per germline, CDR1 SGHRS and CDR2 YFSETQ. The junction had 4 bases not matched to a gene; V was cut back by 1 base and J by 6 bases. CDR3 bases: TGCGCCAGCAGCTTGACTAGCGGGAGGGAAGCCGAGCAGTACTTC. Residues: CASSLTSGREAEQYF. Complete variable domain (other parts from reference TRBV5-1 and TRBJ2-7): KAGVTQTPRYLIKTRGQQVTLSCSPISGHRSVSWYQQTPGQGLQFLFEYFSETQRNKGNFPGRFSGRQFSNSRSEMNVSTLELGDSALYLCASSLTSGREAEQYFGPGTRLTVT.

V and J are TRBV25-1 and TRBJ1-2, with 8 bases that match TRBD1. Germline V gene data show CDR1 as MGHDK and CDR2 as SYGVNS. The CDR3 runs 13 residues. Germline trimming cut 5 bases from V and 4 bases from J; bases unmatched to any gene: 3. CDR3 loop: CASSPGGAYGYTF. The DNA of the CDR3 is TGTGCCAGCAGTCCAGGGGGCGCCTATGGCTACACCTTC.

The chain is built from TRBV19 and TRBJ2-4; maybe TRBD2 (6 bases). CDR3 length equals 16 residues. The V end lost 3 bases, the J end lost 0 bases, and 12 bases lay between the germline ends. In germline, CDR1 is LNHDA, CDR2 SQIVND (reference sequence). CDR3 nucleotide sequence: TGTGCCAGTAGTATTGGCGGGACGCTAGCCAAAAACATTCAGTACTTC. Translated: CASSIGGTLAKNIQYF.

The CDR3 nucleotides read TGCGCCAGCAGCTTGGGAGTGCGGGAGGGAACAGATACGCAGTATTTT. Its translation is CASSLGVREGTDTQYF. This chain uses TRBV5-1 with TRBJ2-3; TRBD2 aligns across 9 bases. Trimming cost V 0 bases and J 3 bases; bases outside gene matches: 5. The CDR3 spans 16 residues. CDR1 and CDR2 from the germline V gene are SGHRS and YFSETQ.

The genes are TRBV5-1 and TRBJ2-2; D is uncertain. CDR1 is SGHRS and CDR2 is YFSETQ in the germline V gene. V shed 8 bases and J shed 0 bases, with 11 bases lying between them. This CDR3 is 14 amino acids long. CDR3 in DNA: TGCGCCAGTGAAAGCCAGGCGAACACCGGGGAGCTGTTTTTT. Its translation: CASESQANTGELFF.

V and J are TRBV5-1 and TRBJ1-6, with TRBD1 identical over 7 bases. The germline CDR1 and CDR2 sequences are SGHRS and YFSETQ. Trimming took 4 bases from V and 5 from J; bases not matched to a gene: 12. The CDR3 spans 17 residues. This chain's CDR3 is CASSPNRGPRNNSPLHF. The DNA of the CDR3 is TGCGCCAGCAGCCCGAACAGGGGCCCCCGGAATAATTCACCCCTCCACTTT.

This clone has just a few counts. V usage is TRBV29-1 and J usage is TRBJ2-3, with D possibly matching TRBD2 (5 bases). V shed 6 bases and J shed 6 bases, with 19 bases lying between them. CDR1 and CDR2 (germline): SQVTM, ANQGSEA. The CDR3 has 14 amino acids. CDR3 in amino acids: CSVTSGLGVDTQYF. CDR3 DNA: TGCAGCGTCACCTCGGGCCTCGGGGTGGATACGCAGTATTTT.

The chain employs TRBV6-6 and TRBJ1-2, with D perhaps TRBD1 (6 bases). Germline values: CDR1 MNHNY, CDR2 SVGAGI (reference sequence). The CDR3 has 15 residues. Trimming took 2 bases from V and 5 from J, leaving 15 bases between them. CDR3 coding DNA: TGTGCCAGCAGTTACACCCCCGAGGGGGGGTATGGCTACACCTTC. Translating gives CASSYTPEGGYGYTF.

A single count supports this clone. V and J are TRBV6-5 and TRBJ1-5; no definite D call. The CDR3 consists of 14 residues. Germline CDR1 and CDR2: MNHEY and SVGAGI. The germline V and J ends were trimmed by 10 bases and 6 bases, with 19 bases remaining between them. CDR3 sequence reads: CATSGRAGGQPQHF. The CDR3 DNA reads as TGTGCCACATCTGGAAGAGCAGGAGGTCAGCCCCAGCATTTT.

V and J are TRBV6-1 and TRBJ2-1, with 9 bases lining up with TRBD1. This CDR3 comprises 15 residues. Germline V gives CDR1 MNHNS, CDR2 SASEGT. With V trimmed by 6 bases and J by 4 bases, 7 bases remained unmatched. The CDR3 DNA follows: TGTGCCAGCAGCCAACAGGGGGCGGGATACAATGAGCAGTTCTTC. This encodes CASSQQGAGYNEQFF.

This sequence joins TRBV19 and TRBJ2-5, with TRBD1 identical over 7 bases. Germline trimming cut 3 bases from V and 1 base from J; bases unmatched to any gene: 5. Germline assignment: CDR1 LNHDA and CDR2 SQIVND (reference sequence). The length of the CDR3 is 15 residues. CDR3 amino acids: CASSIRTGLQETQYF. The DNA of the CDR3 is TGTGCCAGTAGTATTCGGACAGGCCTCCAAGAGACCCAGTACTTC.

There are a few counts of this clone. The CDR3 DNA is TGTGCCAGCAGCGGCAGGGCGCGGCGGGGGGGCGGCGAGACCCAGTACTTC. Protein sequence: CASSGRARRGGGETQYF. V and J are TRBV27 and TRBJ2-5; TRBD2 aligns across 9 bases. Germline assignment: CDR1 MNHEY and CDR2 SMNVEV (reference sequence). V shed 6 bases and J 5 bases; nucleotides not matched to a gene: 16. CDR3 size: 17 residues.

The chain links TRBV19 to TRBJ1-5; no reliable D call. V was pared by 4 bases and J by 11 bases, with 21 bases between. The CDR3 consists of 15 residues. The V gene's germline CDR1 is LNHDA and CDR2 SQIVND (reference sequence). The CDR3 region is CASSTNLDGPGTQHF. The CDR3 DNA sequence: TGTGCCAGTAGTACAAACCTAGACGGTCCGGGGACCCAGCATTTT.

This chain connects TRBV5-1 to TRBJ1-1, with TRBD1 matching 9 bases. The CDR3 covers 14 residues. In germline, CDR1 is SGHRS, CDR2 YFSETQ. Germline trimming cut 6 bases from V and 1 base from J; bases unmatched to any gene: 4. CDR3 sequence: CASNRGQGNTEAFF. DNA for the CDR3: TGCGCCAGCAATAGGGGACAGGGGAACACTGAAGCTTTCTTT.

The genes are TRBV9 and TRBJ2-7, with a weak D call TRBD2 (5 bases). V was cut by 0 bases and J by 1 base, with 11 bases left in between. The CDR3 extends over 15 amino acids. From germline, CDR1 is SGDLS and CDR2 YYNGEE. In DNA form, the CDR3 reads TGTGCCAGCAGCGTAGGGGAGCGCCCTTCCTACGAGCAGTACTTC. Translation: CASSVGERPSYEQYF.

This clone was detected a few times. CDR3 sequence: CASSPRWAEDTQYF. CDR3 in DNA: TGTGCCAGCTCACCACGTTGGGCTGAAGATACGCAGTATTTT. The rearrangement joins TRBV18 to TRBJ2-3; D gene unclear. The germline gives CDR1 KGHSH, CDR2 LQKENI. The CDR3 has 14 residues. Trimming took 1 base from V and 5 from J, leaving 10 bases between them.

The chain joins TRBV15 to TRBJ2-1; TRBD2 is a possible D gene (6 bases). The CDR3 length is 14 residues. Trimming left V 8 bases short and J 1 base short, with 12 bases between. Germline V gene sequence: CDR1 LNHNV, CDR2 YYDKDF (reference sequence). The CDR3 region has the DNA TGTGCCACCGTCCTTAGCGGTTCCTACAATGAGCAGTTCTTC. Its translation is CATVLSGSYNEQFF.

CDR3 in amino acids: CASGIRGNTEAFF. CDR3 sequence (DNA): TGTGCCAGCGGCATCCGCGGGAACACTGAAGCTTTCTTT. The J gene is TRBJ1-1, the V gene TRBV27; no reliable D call. Looked up from germline, CDR1 is MNHEY and CDR2 is SMNVEV (reference sequence). Trimming took off 8 bases at V and 1 base at J, with 11 bases between the two ends. The CDR3 extends over 13 amino acids.

The chain joins TRBV7-9 to TRBJ2-1; 8 nucleotides align to TRBD2. The germline V gene has CDR1 SEHNR and CDR2 FQNEAQ (reference sequence). The ends lost 8 bases at V and 9 bases at J; junction bases unmatched: 12. The CDR3 spans 14 residues. The CDR3 spells CASSPGLGEGEQFF. As DNA, the CDR3 is TGTGCCAGCTCGCCGGGACTAGGAGAAGGTGAGCAGTTCTTC.

Only one count was recorded for this clone. J is TRBJ2-1 and V is TRBV9, with 10 bases fitting TRBD2. Germline trimming cut 2 bases from V and 6 bases from J; bases unmatched to any gene: 5. Germline-derived CDR1 and CDR2 are SGDLS and YYNGEE. The CDR3 is 15 residues long. CDR3 sequence (DNA): TGTGCCAGCAGCGTGCAGCGGGAGGGCCTCAATGAGCAGTTCTTC. Amino acid sequence: CASSVQREGLNEQFF.

This clone has only one observation. The genes are TRBV6-5 and TRBJ1-6; weak D call: TRBD1 (6 bases). Germline loops: CDR1 MNHEY, CDR2 SVGAGI. Trimming took off 0 bases at V and 7 bases at J, with 10 bases between the two ends. This CDR3 region has 15 residues. The CDR3 coding sequence is TGTGCCAGCAGTTACTCGAGAGACAGGAATTCACCCCTCCACTTT. It yields the protein CASSYSRDRNSPLHF.

This chain links TRBV9 with TRBJ2-1; D may be TRBD2 (5 bases). CDR3 length equals 16 residues. The germline V and J ends were trimmed by 0 bases and 0 bases, with 10 bases remaining between them. CDR1 is SGDLS and CDR2 is YYNGEE in the germline V gene. Written as DNA, the CDR3 is TGTGCCAGCAGCGTAGGGGCGGGTAGCTCCTACAATGAGCAGTTCTTC. Translating it yields CASSVGAGSSYNEQFF. The full variable domain, its missing parts supplied by reference TRBV9 and TRBJ2-1, is DSGVTQTPKHLITATGQRVTLRCSPRSGDLSVYWYQQSLDQGLQFLIQYYNGEERAKGNILERFSAQQFPDLHSELNLSSLELGDSALYFCASSVGAGSSYNEQFFGPGTRLTVL.

This clone was seen a few times. DNA for the CDR3: TGTGCCAGCAGTCCAGGGGTAACTGAAGCTTTCTTT. Translated, it gives CASSPGVTEAFF. This chain connects TRBV2 to TRBJ1-1, with D possibly TRBD1 on 6 matching bases. The CDR3 loop spans 12 amino acids. V was pared by 5 bases and J by 5 bases, with 9 bases between. The germline V gene encodes CDR1 SNHLY and CDR2 FYNNEI.

The rearrangement joins TRBV15 to TRBJ2-7; 7 positions match TRBD2. Germline loops: CDR1 LNHNV, CDR2 YYDKDF (reference sequence). Trimming at V came to 3 bases and at J to 5 bases, leaving 7 bases not matched to a gene. This CDR3 has 14 residues. The CDR3 region has the DNA TGTGCCACCAGCAGGGGCGGGAGAGGGAACGAGCAGTACTTC. The encoded protein is CATSRGGRGNEQYF.